What follows is one T cell receptor beta chain and its context. The CDR3 loop spans 13 amino acids. In germline, CDR1 is SGHAT, CDR2 FQNNGV. The germline V and J ends were trimmed by 0 bases and 7 bases, with 7 bases remaining between them. The data originate from a study of blood T cell repertoires in COVID-19. The protocol was immunoSEQ multiplex PCR, while the TCRdb copy is restricted to in-frame clones and leaves out a portion. Of around 75,000 clones listed, 90% are singletons. The rearrangement uses TRBV11-2 and TRBJ1-5; D uncertain. The specimen sequenced was peripheral blood. The TCR sequence derives from a man aged 45-60 years with acute or convalescent COVID-19. The CDR3 coding sequence is TGTGCCAGCAGCTTAGATACGCGCCAGCCCCAGCATTTT. It yields the protein CASSLDTRQPQHF.